This TCR beta chain was sequenced in a study of T-cell memory formation after mild COVID-19. At the level of the study: The TCR clusters were mostly specific to one donor.

Notes on the study in general: Second-wave clones peaking on day 37 lacked confirmed SARS-CoV-2 specificity. Researchers report contracting CD4+ clones mostly in CM and EM, with CD8+ clones in EMRA.

CDR3 length: 13 amino acids. Germline assignment: CDR1 SGHRS and CDR2 YFSETQ. Trimming left V 0 bases short and J 3 bases short, with 6 bases between. This clonotype came up many times. The antigen is undetermined. Sample barcodes and UMIs were carried by the TCR alpha and TCR beta cDNA libraries that 5'RACE generated with constant-segment primers. TCRdb processed the 5' RACE reads anew with MiXCR; each CDR3 protein has one entry. This sample has more than 300,000 distinct CDR3 sequences, with approximately 15% found just once. The V gene is TRBV5-1, the J gene TRBJ2-5; D perhaps matches TRBD2 (5 bases). This TCR was recovered from a man aged 18 to 29 who had mild COVID-19 (a few samples of this study predate the infection). Cell type and time point are not known. Sequences were obtained from PBMCs or a T cell subset sorted from them (not recorded which). This CDR3 is CASSLGRKETQYF. The CDR3 nucleotides are TGCGCCAGCAGCTTGGGGAGGAAAGAGACCCAGTACTTC.